This T cell receptor beta chain was sequenced during a study of blood T cell repertoires in COVID-19. This clone was picked up a small number of times. Per the germline V gene, CDR1 is SNHLY and CDR2 is FYNNEI. CDR3 length: 15 amino acids. Trimming removed 8 bases at V and 4 bases at J, with 20 bases between. The table came from immunoSEQ multiplex PCR; TCRdb's copy has only in-frame clones and leaves some out. The sample consists of around 250,000 clones, 84% of them appearing once. Specimen: peripheral blood. The clonotype comes from a woman aged 40 to 50 who had recovered from COVID-19. The V gene is TRBV2, the J gene TRBJ1-2; TRBD1 might be the D (5 bases). The CDR3 coding sequence is TGTGCCAGCTACCCTCCCGGACAACTTAGCTATGGCTACACCTTC. It encodes CASYPPGQLSYGYTF.